The 24 T cell receptor beta chains reported below all come from one sample, sequenced in a study of T-cell memory formation after mild COVID-19. TCRdb reanalysed the 5' RACE reads using MiXCR and keeps one entry per CDR3 protein. Among 540,000 or so distinct CDR3 sequences, approximately 20% were seen once, and the ten largest hold under 15%. Sequenced sample: PBMCs or a T cell subset sorted from them (not recorded which). Receptors originate from an adult woman who had mild COVID-19 (a few samples of this study predate the infection). Cell type and time point are not known.

The rearrangement uses TRBV5-1 and TRBJ1-1, with a tentative D call TRBD1 (6 bases). The V and J ends lost 2 bases and 1 base respectively, with 24 bases between them. Germline V gene data show CDR1 as SGHRS and CDR2 as YFSETQ. There are 19 residues in the CDR3. The DNA for the CDR3 is TGCGCCAGCAGCTTAAAGGTCCTGGACAGCCGGCGATGGAACACTGAAGCTTTCTTT. Its protein is CASSLKVLDSRRWNTEAFF.

This sequence joins TRBV14 and TRBJ2-1, with 9 bases aligning to TRBD2. The V gene end was trimmed by 4 bases and the J gene end by 8 bases; junction bases not matched to a gene: 9. From germline, CDR1 is SGHDN and CDR2 FVKESK. The CDR3 consists of 15 residues. The CDR3 region is CASSPQRGAFDEQFF. CDR3 sequence (DNA): TGTGCCAGCAGCCCCCAGCGGGGGGCTTTCGATGAGCAGTTCTTC.

The gene calls are TRBV6-4 and TRBJ2-7; D is possibly TRBD2 (6 bases). Trimming pared 6 bases from V and 4 bases from J, leaving 10 bases between. Germline values: CDR1 MRHNA, CDR2 SNTAGT. The CDR3 is 12 amino acids. The chain's CDR3 is CASRGSGYEQYF. CDR3 bases: TGTGCCAGCAGAGGTAGCGGTTACGAGCAGTACTTC.

This clonotype was observed a few times. This chain connects TRBV30 to TRBJ2-3; 7 bases agree with TRBD2. Germline values: CDR1 GTSNPN, CDR2 SVGIG (reference sequence). The CDR3 is made up of 18 amino acids. J lost 1 base, V lost 0 bases, and 13 bases had no gene match. CDR3 coding DNA: TGTGCCTGGAGTGTACGTTCAGGACTAGTCCTCGGCACAGATACGCAGTATTTT. This translates into CAWSVRSGLVLGTDTQYF.

This sequence joins TRBV9 and TRBJ1-2; D is undetermined. Deletions cut 2 bases from V and 7 bases from J, with 9 bases between. This CDR3 has 12 residues. The germline V gene encodes CDR1 SGDLS and CDR2 YYNGEE. CDR3 sequence: CASSVSVGGYTF. In DNA form, the CDR3 reads TGTGCCAGCAGCGTCTCGGTGGGTGGCTACACCTTC.

This clonotype was counted a few times. The CDR3: CASSPQGVRYNEQFF. DNA of the CDR3: TGTGCCAGCAGCCCTCAGGGAGTTAGGTACAATGAGCAGTTCTTC. The J gene is TRBJ2-1, the V gene TRBV7-8; D possibly matches TRBD1 or TRBD2 (5 bases each). Germline V lookup: CDR1 SGHVS, CDR2 FQNEAQ. Trimming cost V 5 bases and J 4 bases, with 15 bases left between them. The CDR3 consists of 15 residues.

V is TRBV27 and J is TRBJ2-2; TRBD1 matches at 7 bases. J lost 5 bases, V lost 10 bases, and 4 bases had no gene match. Germline lookup yields CDR1 MNHEY and CDR2 SMNVEV (reference sequence). The CDR3 length is 12 residues. The CDR3 here is CATVQGTGELFF. The CDR3 nucleotides read TGTGCCACCGTACAGGGGACCGGGGAGCTGTTTTTT.

The rearrangement uses TRBV4-2 and TRBJ2-2; tentative D call: TRBD2 (5 bases). The germline V gene has CDR1 LGHNA and CDR2 YNFKEQ. V lost 3 bases and J lost 4, with 12 bases in between. The CDR3 totals 15 residues. The CDR3 nucleotides are TGTGCCAGCAGCCATGCCCTAGCTCCCACCGGGGAGCTGTTTTTT. It yields the protein CASSHALAPTGELFF.

V gene TRBV30 combines with J gene TRBJ2-7; D ambiguous. Trimming left V 5 bases short and J 9 bases short, with 17 bases between. Germline V CDR1 and CDR2: GTSNPN, SVGIG (reference sequence). The CDR3 is 12 amino acids. Written as DNA, the CDR3 is TGTGCCTGGGGAGCAGTGGCGATAGGGCAGTACTTC. It translates to CAWGAVAIGQYF.

The rearrangement links TRBV19 to TRBJ2-7; D is tentatively TRBD1 or TRBD2 (5 bases each). Trimming removed 1 base at V and 5 bases at J, with 15 bases between. CDR3 size: 15 residues. Per germline, CDR1 LNHDA and CDR2 SQIVND (reference sequence). The CDR3 bases are TGTGCCAGTAGTATAGGTGACGGGACCCCCCACGAGCAGTACTTC. It specifies CASSIGDGTPHEQYF.

The V gene is TRBV5-6, the J gene TRBJ2-2; D might be TRBD1 (5 bases). CDR3 length equals 17 residues. Germline values: CDR1 SGHDT, CDR2 YYEEEE. V gave up 0 bases and J gave up 4 bases, with 16 bases separating them. The chain's CDR3 is CASSLAIREEVTGELFF. CDR3 nucleotide sequence: TGTGCCAGCAGCTTGGCGATCAGGGAAGAGGTCACCGGGGAGCTGTTTTTT.

The chain uses TRBV5-1 and TRBJ2-1; TRBD1 matches at 7 bases. Germline loops: CDR1 SGHRS, CDR2 YFSETQ. V shed 0 bases and J 4 bases; nucleotides not matched to a gene: 4. The CDR3 length is 15 residues. The DNA of the CDR3 is TGCGCCAGCAGCTTGGTTCCAGGGGGTTACAATGAGCAGTTCTTC. It yields the protein CASSLVPGGYNEQFF.

This clonotype occurred a few times. The rearrangement links TRBV19 to TRBJ2-2, with D perhaps TRBD1 (6 bases). Trimming removed 9 bases at V and 0 bases at J, with 8 bases between. The germline CDR1 and CDR2 sequences are LNHDA and SQIVND (reference sequence). This CDR3 region has 13 residues. This CDR3 is CASQGPNTGELFF. The CDR3 nucleotides are TGTGCCAGCCAGGGGCCGAACACCGGGGAGCTGTTTTTT.

This clonotype was observed a few times. The chain uses TRBV20-1 and TRBJ2-3; TRBD2 matches at 10 bases. The junction had 14 bases not matched to a gene; V was cut back by 4 bases and J by 4 bases. Germline V gene sequence: CDR1 DFQATT, CDR2 SNEGSKA (reference sequence). CDR3 length: 17 amino acids. CDR3 DNA: TGCAGTGCTATACCAGCGGGAGGGCCGTCGACACCAGATACGCAGTATTTT. Its protein product is CSAIPAGGPSTPDTQYF.

This sequence joins TRBV3-1 and TRBJ2-7; TRBD1 is a possible D gene (5 bases). In germline, CDR1 is LGHDT, CDR2 YNNKEL (reference sequence). This CDR3 has 14 residues. Trimming left V 6 bases short and J 6 bases short, with 18 bases between. The CDR3 region has the DNA TGTGCCAGCAGATCGCTTCAGGGAATCGGCGAGCAGTACTTC. Translated, it gives CASRSLQGIGEQYF.

The chain joins TRBV12-3 or TRBV12-4 to TRBJ2-2; TRBD1 matches at 7 bases. The CDR3 sequence is 14 residues long. Germline trimming cut 6 bases from V and 6 bases from J; bases unmatched to any gene: 7. The DNA of the CDR3 is TGTGCCAGCAGCTTGTCACAGGGGCCCGGGGAGCTGTTTTTT. Its protein product is CASSLSQGPGELFF.

The V and J genes are TRBV7-9 and TRBJ2-5; perhaps TRBD2 as D (5 bases). Trimming left V 0 bases short and J 4 bases short, with 6 bases between. The CDR3 sequence is 13 residues long. Per the germline V gene, CDR1 is SEHNR and CDR2 is FQNEAQ (reference sequence). CDR3 residues: CASSLAAAETQYF. The CDR3 nucleotides are TGTGCCAGCAGCTTAGCAGCGGCAGAGACCCAGTACTTC.

This clonotype was counted only a few times. The chain is built from TRBV5-1 and TRBJ1-1; D is possibly TRBD1 (5 bases). The CDR3 is 14 residues long. CDR1 is SGHRS, CDR2 YFSETQ, per germline. Deletions cut 5 bases from V and 1 base from J, with 12 bases between. The CDR3 DNA is TGCGCCAGCAGACGGGACGGCCAGAACACTGAAGCTTTCTTT. It yields the protein CASRRDGQNTEAFF. Filled out from reference TRBV5-1 and TRBJ1-1, the complete variable domain reads KAGVTQTPRYLIKTRGQQVTLSCSPISGHRSVSWYQQTPGQGLQFLFEYFSETQRNKGNFPGRFSGRQFSNSRSEMNVSTLELGDSALYLCASRRDGQNTEAFFGQGTRLTVV.

This clonotype showed up just a few times. The chain links TRBV4-2 to TRBJ2-1, with D possibly being TRBD2 (7 bases). The ends were cut back, 4 bases at V and 5 bases at J, with 24 bases in the middle. The CDR3 length is 18 residues. Germline assignment: CDR1 LGHNA and CDR2 YNFKEQ. The CDR3 is CASSRGGGAFEGDNEQFF. CDR3 DNA sequence: TGTGCCAGCAGCCGAGGGGGGGGGGCCTTCGAAGGCGACAATGAGCAGTTCTTC.

The sample holds a few counts of this clonotype. This chain links TRBV25-1 with TRBJ2-4; TRBD2 aligns across 7 bases. In germline, CDR1 is MGHDK, CDR2 SYGVNS. V lost 5 bases and J lost 0; bases outside the gene matches: 4. The CDR3 length is 15 residues. The CDR3 nucleotides are TGTGCCAGCAGTACCAGCGGGGTAGCCAAAAACATTCAGTACTTC. The encoded protein is CASSTSGVAKNIQYF.

A single count supports this clonotype. Likely a read error: the CDR3 ends without its conserved phenylalanine or tryptophan. The chain combines TRBV12-3 or TRBV12-4 with TRBJ2-7; a possible D gene is TRBD1 (6 bases). The CDR3 spans 14 residues. The V and J ends lost 6 bases and 2 bases respectively, with 14 bases between them. The CDR3: CASSPHKGAYEQYL. The CDR3 bases are TGTGCCAGCAGCCCACACAAGGGGGCCTACGAGCAGTACTTA.

The chain couples TRBV6-5 to TRBJ1-1, with D possibly being TRBD1 (5 bases). V shed 6 bases and J shed 3 bases, with 17 bases lying between them. Germline loops: CDR1 MNHEY, CDR2 SVGAGI. The length of the CDR3 is 15 residues. For the CDR3, the DNA is TGTGCCAGCAGGATACGGGGGGGGAGGGACACTGAAGCTTTCTTT. The encoded protein is CASRIRGGRDTEAFF.

The chain links TRBV20-1 to TRBJ2-5; either TRBD1 or TRBD2 may supply D (6 bases each). V lost 6 bases and J lost 4, with 18 bases in between. This CDR3 has 14 residues. Germline CDR1 is DFQATT and CDR2 is SNEGSKA (reference sequence). CDR3 residues: CSAGGGSGRETQYF. CDR3 nucleotides: TGCAGTGCCGGAGGGGGGAGCGGACGAGAGACCCAGTACTTC.

This clonotype was seen only a few times. J is TRBJ2-3 and V is TRBV24-1; 8 nucleotides line up with TRBD1. CDR1 KGHDR and CDR2 SFDVKD come from the germline V gene. J lost 1 base, V lost 7 bases, and 3 bases had no gene match. The CDR3 sequence is 14 residues long. The chain's CDR3 is CATSKDRGTDTQYF. DNA of the CDR3: TGTGCCACCAGCAAGGACAGGGGCACAGATACGCAGTATTTT.